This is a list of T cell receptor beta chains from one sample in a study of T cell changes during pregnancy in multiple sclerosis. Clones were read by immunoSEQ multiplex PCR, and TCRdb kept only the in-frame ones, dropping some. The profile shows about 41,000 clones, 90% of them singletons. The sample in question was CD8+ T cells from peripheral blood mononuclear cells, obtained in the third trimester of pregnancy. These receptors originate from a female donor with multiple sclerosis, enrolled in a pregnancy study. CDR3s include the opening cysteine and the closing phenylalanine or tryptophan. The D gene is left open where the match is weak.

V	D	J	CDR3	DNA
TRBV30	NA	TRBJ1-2	CAWSVGESYGYTF	TGTGCCTGGAGTGTCGGAGAGAGCTATGGCTACACCTTC
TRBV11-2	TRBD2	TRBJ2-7	CATTYGGNYEQYF	TGTGCCACCACCTACGGGGGGAACTACGAGCAGTACTTC
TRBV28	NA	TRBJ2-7	CASTRVVGAAHEQYF	TGTGCCAGCACCCGGGTTGTGGGGGCGGCCCACGAGCAGTACTTC
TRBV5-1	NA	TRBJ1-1	CASSLTGEAFF	TGCGCCAGCAGCTTAACAGGGGAAGCTTTCTTT
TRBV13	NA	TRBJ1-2	CASSLGQDGFSGYTF	TGTGCCAGCAGCTTAGGCCAGGATGGGTTCTCTGGCTACACCTTC
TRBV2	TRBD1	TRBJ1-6	CASSGSTGGNSPLHF	TGTGCCAGCAGTGGATCAACAGGGGGTAATTCACCCCTCCACTTT
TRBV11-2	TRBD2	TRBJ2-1	CASRIGTSGDEQFF	TGTGCCAGCAGGATAGGGACTAGCGGGGATGAGCAGTTCTTC
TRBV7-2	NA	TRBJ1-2	CASSLARDSSYGYTF	TGTGCCAGCAGCTTAGCAAGAGACAGTTCCTATGGCTACACCTTC
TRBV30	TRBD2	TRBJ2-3	CAWSIAGGRDTQYF	TGTGCCTGGAGTATAGCGGGAGGACGAGATACGCAGTATTTT
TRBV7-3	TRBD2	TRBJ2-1	CASSLVAGGQGEQFF	TGTGCCAGCAGCTTAGTAGCGGGGGGGCAGGGTGAGCAGTTCTTC
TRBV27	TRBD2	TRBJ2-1	CASSLGLAGGNEQFF	TGTGCCAGCAGTTTAGGTCTAGCGGGAGGCAATGAGCAGTTCTTC
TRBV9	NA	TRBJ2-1	CASSVAGDEQFF	TGTGCCAGCAGCGTAGCGGGAGATGAGCAGTTCTTC
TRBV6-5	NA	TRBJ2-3	CASSPGMPADTQYF	TGTGCCAGCAGTCCGGGGATGCCCGCAGATACGCAGTATTTT
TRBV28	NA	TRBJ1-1	CASTLLTGNTEAFF	TGTGCCAGCACCCTCCTAACAGGGAACACTGAAGCTTTCTTT
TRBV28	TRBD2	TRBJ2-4	CASSLGAGGPKNIQYF	TGTGCCAGCAGTTTAGGAGCGGGAGGTCCCAAAAACATTCAGTACTTC